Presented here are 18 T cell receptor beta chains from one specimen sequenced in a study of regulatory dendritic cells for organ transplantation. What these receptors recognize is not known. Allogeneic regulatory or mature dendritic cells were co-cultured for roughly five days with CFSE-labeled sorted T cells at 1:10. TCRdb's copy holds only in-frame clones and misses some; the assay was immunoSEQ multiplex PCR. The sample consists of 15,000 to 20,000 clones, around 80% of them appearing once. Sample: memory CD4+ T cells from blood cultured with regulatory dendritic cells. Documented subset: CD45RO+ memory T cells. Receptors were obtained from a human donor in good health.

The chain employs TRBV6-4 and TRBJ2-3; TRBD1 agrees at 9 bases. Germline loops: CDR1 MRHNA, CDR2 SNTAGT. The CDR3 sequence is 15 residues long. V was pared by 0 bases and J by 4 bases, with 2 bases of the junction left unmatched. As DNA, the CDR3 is TGTGCCAGCAGTGACTCTGGGACAGGGTCAGATACGCAGTATTTT. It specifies CASSDSGTGSDTQYF.

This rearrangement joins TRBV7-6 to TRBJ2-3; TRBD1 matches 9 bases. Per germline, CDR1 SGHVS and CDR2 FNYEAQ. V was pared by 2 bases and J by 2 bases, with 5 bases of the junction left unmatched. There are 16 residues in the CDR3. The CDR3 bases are TGTGCCAGCAGCTTACTGTGGACAGGGGCCACAGATACGCAGTATTTT. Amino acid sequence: CASSLLWTGATDTQYF.

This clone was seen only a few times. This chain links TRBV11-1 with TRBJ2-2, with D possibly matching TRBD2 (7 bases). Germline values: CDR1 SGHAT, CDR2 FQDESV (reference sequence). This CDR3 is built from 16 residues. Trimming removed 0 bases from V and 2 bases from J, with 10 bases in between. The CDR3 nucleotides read TGTGCCAGCAGCTTAGCGGGGGGGCCCAACACCGGGGAGCTGTTTTTT. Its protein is CASSLAGGPNTGELFF.

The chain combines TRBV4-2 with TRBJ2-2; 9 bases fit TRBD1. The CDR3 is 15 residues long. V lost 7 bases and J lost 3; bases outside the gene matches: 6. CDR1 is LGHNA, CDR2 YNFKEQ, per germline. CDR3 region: CASMGRDRDTGELFF. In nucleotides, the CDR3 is TGTGCCAGCATGGGCCGGGACAGGGACACCGGGGAGCTGTTTTTT.

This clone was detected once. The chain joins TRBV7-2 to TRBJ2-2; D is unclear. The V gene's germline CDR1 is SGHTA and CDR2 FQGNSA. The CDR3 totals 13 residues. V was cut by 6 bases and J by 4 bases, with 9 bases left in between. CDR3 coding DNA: TGTGCCAGCAGTATGGCAGCCACCGGGGAGCTGTTTTTT. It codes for CASSMAATGELFF. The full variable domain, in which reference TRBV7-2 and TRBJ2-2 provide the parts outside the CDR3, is GAGVSQSPSNKVTEKGKDVELRCDPISGHTALYWYRQSLGQGLEFLIYFQGNSAPDKSGLPSDRFSAERTGGSVSTLTIQRTQQEDSAVYLCASSMAATGELFFGEGSRLTVL.

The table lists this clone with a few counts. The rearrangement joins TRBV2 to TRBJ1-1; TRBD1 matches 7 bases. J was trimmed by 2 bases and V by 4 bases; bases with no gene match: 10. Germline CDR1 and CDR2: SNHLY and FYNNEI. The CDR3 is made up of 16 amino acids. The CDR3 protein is CASSGGQIYRNTEAFF. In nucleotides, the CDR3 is TGTGCCAGCAGTGGGGGACAGATCTACCGAAACACTGAAGCTTTCTTT.

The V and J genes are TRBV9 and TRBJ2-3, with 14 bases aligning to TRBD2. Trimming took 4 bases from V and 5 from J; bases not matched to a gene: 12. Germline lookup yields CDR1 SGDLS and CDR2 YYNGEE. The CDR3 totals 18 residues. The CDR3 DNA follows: TGTGCCAGCAGCCCCCAGGGACTAGCGGGAGTAAGAGTAGATACGCAGTATTTT. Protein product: CASSPQGLAGVRVDTQYF.

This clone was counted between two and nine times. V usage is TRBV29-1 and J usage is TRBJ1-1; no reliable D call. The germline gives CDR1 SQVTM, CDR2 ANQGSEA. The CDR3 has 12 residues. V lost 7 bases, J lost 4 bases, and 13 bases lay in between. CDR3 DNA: TGCAGCGCGAGAGCCCCGAGCACTGAAGCTTTCTTT. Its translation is CSARAPSTEAFF.

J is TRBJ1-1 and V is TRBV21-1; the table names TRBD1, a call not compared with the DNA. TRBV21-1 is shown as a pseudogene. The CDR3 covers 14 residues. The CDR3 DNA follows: TGTGCCAGCAGCAAAGGCGCAGGTAACACTGAAGCTTTCTTT. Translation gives CASSKGAGNTEAFF.

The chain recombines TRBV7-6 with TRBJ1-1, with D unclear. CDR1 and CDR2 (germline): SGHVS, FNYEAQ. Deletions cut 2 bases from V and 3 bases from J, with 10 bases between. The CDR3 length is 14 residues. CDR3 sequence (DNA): TGTGCCAGCAGCTTAAATGGTGAGGACACTGAAGCTTTCTTT. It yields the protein CASSLNGEDTEAFF.

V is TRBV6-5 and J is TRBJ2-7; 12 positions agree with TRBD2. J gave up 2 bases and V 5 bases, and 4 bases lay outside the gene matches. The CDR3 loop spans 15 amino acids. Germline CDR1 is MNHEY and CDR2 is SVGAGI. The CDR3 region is CASSRTSGDTYEQYF. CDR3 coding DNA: TGTGCCAGCAGTAGGACTAGCGGGGACACCTACGAGCAGTACTTC.

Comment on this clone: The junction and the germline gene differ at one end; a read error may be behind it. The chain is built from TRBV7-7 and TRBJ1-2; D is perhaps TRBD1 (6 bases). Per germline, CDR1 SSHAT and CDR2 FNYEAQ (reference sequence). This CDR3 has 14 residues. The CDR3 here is CASSRQAKNYGYTF. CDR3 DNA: TGTGCTAGCAGCCGACAGGCCAAGAACTATGGCTACACCTTC.

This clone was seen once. The CDR3 region has the DNA TGCGCCAGCAGTGGGCCCCCACGGAATGAGCAGTTCTTC. Translation gives CASSGPPRNEQFF. The rearrangement uses TRBV10-1 and TRBJ2-1; D gene unclear. Trimming removed 4 bases at V and 7 bases at J, with 11 bases between. CDR1 and CDR2 from the germline V gene are WNHNN and SYGVQD (reference sequence). This CDR3 comprises 13 residues.

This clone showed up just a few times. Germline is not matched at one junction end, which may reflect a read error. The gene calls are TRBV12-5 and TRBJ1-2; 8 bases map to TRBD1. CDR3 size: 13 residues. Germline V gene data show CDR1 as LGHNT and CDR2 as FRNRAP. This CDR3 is CASGLGNRGSLLF. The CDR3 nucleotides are TGTGCTAGTGGTTTGGGTAACAGGGGGTCCTTGCTGTTC.

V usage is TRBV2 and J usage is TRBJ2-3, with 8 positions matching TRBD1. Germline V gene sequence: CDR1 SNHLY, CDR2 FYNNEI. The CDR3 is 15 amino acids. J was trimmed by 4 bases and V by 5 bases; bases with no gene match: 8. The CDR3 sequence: CASSQTGVGADTQYF. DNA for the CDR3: TGTGCCAGCAGTCAGACAGGGGTTGGGGCAGATACGCAGTATTTT.

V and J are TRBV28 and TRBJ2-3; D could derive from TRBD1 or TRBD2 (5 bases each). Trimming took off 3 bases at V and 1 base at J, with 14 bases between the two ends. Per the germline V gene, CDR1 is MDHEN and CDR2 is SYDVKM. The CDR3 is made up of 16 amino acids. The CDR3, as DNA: TGTGCCAGCAGTTTCTTCAGGGACGGGGGCACAGATACGCAGTATTTT. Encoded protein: CASSFFRDGGTDTQYF.

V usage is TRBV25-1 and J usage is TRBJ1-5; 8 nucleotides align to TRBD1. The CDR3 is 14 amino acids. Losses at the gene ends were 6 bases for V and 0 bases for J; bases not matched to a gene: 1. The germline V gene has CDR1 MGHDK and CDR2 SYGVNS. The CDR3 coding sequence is TGTGCCAGCAGCGGACAGGGTAGCAATCAGCCCCAGCATTTT. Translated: CASSGQGSNQPQHF.

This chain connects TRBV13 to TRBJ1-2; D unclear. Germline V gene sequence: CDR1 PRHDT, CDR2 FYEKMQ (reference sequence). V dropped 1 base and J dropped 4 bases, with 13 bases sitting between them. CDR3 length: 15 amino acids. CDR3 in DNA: TGTGCCAGCAGCTTAGCCTCGGGGTTAGGCTATGGCTACACCTTC. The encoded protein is CASSLASGLGYGYTF.